A selection of T cell receptor beta chains follows, all from one sample in a study of response to subunit inactivated influenza vaccine. TCRdb redid the calling of the RT-PCR reads with MiXCR, one entry per CDR3 protein. The sample lists under 200,000 distinct CDR3 sequences, roughly a tenth occurring once. This material consisted of CD8+ T cells sorted from PBMCs, taken around 25 months after vaccination. These TCRs come from a man aged 45-69 years who received an inactivated influenza vaccine. CDR3s leave out the opening cysteine and the closing phenylalanine or tryptophan.

>TRBJ2-1|TRBV10-3
AISDTSGDNEQF
>TRBJ2-3|TRBV12-3/TRBV12-4
AISSAFTTDTQY
>TRBJ2-5|TRBV27
ASSFGPGLDQETQY
>TRBJ2-1|TRBV12-3/TRBV12-4
ASSLSRISEQF
>TRBJ2-3|TRBV27
ASSPLTVLVADTQY
>TRBJ2-1|TRBV14
ASSQEVYEQF
>TRBJ2-1|TRBV20-1
SAPLAEARHNEQF
>TRBJ2-7|TRBV28
ASSLQGWAREQY
>TRBJ2-7|TRBV20-1
SAPVGLAVSYEQY
>TRBJ2-2|TRBV15
ATTSELNTGELF
>TRBJ2-7|TRBV6-1
ASSPLSFGTDYEQY
>TRBJ2-1|TRBV11-2
ASSLGFGGEHAYNEQF
>TRBJ1-5|TRBV7-2
ASSRDIYSNQPQH
>TRBJ2-1|TRBV11-2
ASSLAGDEQF
>TRBJ2-1|TRBV6-2/TRBV6-3
ASSYRWGLNNEQF
>TRBJ2-3|TRBV4-3
ASSRGTGADTQY
>TRBJ1-2|TRBV11-2
ASSYPHRDRWGWGSGYT
>TRBJ2-1|TRBV6-5
ASSYSLRAAYNEQF
>TRBJ2-7|TRBV3-1
ACSQQVPCTYEQY
>TRBJ1-4|TRBV6-5
ASSSDGGPNEKLF
>TRBJ1-1|TRBV2
ASRDIIAF
>TRBJ1-1|TRBV5-1
ASSLNWDGTEAF
>TRBJ2-3|TRBV20-1
SARDSNGVRDTQY
>TRBJ2-7|TRBV28
ASSLPQGRREQY
>TRBJ2-7|TRBV20-1
SASPPLSYEQY
>TRBJ2-1|TRBV6-5
ASSYPNNEQF
>TRBJ2-2|TRBV4-2
ASSQDLRDFIAGELF
>TRBJ2-5|TRBV29-1
SVAGTSEAQY
>TRBJ1-2|TRBV9
ASSERRDVDYGYT
>TRBJ2-7|TRBV4-1
ASSQDFVRDISYEQY
>TRBJ2-7|TRBV5-1
ASSAYLDGGEQY
>TRBJ1-6|TRBV9
ASSPGQYLGNSPLH
>TRBJ1-1|TRBV28
ASIKGSRLPEAF
>TRBJ2-2|TRBV7-8
ASSSDPGLSRDGMNTGELF
>TRBJ2-2|TRBV9
ASSVEASGRRDGELF
>TRBJ1-6|TRBV7-6
ASSLTESSPLH
>TRBJ2-7|TRBV6-2/TRBV6-3
ATSGYYEQY
>TRBJ2-7|TRBV5-1
ASSLSPGQGDEQY
>TRBJ2-3|TRBV29-1
SVPPGLAVGNTQY
>TRBJ1-2|TRBV3-1
ASSEAAGDYYGYT
>TRBJ2-1|TRBV7-9
ASSKGQNNEQF
>TRBJ2-1|TRBV12-3/TRBV12-4
ASSLGGLSSYNEQF
>TRBJ2-1|TRBV20-1
SAEVSGRENEQF
>TRBJ2-2|TRBV11-2
ASSLDTGGYTGELF
>TRBJ2-1|TRBV20-1
SANSGNPLYNEQF